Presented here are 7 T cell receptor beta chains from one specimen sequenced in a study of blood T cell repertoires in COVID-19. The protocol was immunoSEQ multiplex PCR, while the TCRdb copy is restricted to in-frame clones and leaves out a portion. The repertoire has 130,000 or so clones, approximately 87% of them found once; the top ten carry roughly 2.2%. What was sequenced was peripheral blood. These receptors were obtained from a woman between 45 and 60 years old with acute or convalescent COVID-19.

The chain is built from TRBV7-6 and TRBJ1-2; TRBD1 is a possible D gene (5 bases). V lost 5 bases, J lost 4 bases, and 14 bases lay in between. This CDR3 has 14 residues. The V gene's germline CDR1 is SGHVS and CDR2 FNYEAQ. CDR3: CASSPSQGSYGYTF. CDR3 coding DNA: TGTGCCAGCAGCCCATCTCAGGGTAGCTATGGCTACACCTTC.

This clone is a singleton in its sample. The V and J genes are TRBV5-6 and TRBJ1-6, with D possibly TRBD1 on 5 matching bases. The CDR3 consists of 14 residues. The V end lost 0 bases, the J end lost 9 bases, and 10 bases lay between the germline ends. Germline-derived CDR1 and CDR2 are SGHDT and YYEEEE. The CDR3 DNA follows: TGTGCCAGCAGCTTGGGGCAGGGCGCTTCACCCCTCCACTTT. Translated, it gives CASSLGQGASPLHF.

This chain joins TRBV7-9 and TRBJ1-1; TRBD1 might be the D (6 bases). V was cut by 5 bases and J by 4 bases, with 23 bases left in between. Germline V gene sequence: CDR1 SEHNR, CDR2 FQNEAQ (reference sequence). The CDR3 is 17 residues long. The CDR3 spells CASSQRRGMGASTEAFF. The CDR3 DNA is TGTGCCAGCAGCCAAAGGCGGGGGATGGGGGCGAGCACTGAAGCTTTCTTT.

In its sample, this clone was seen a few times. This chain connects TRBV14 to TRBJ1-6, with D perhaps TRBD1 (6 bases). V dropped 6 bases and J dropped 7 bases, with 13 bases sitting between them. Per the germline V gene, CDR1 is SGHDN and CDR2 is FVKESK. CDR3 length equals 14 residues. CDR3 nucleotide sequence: TGTGCCAGCAGTGGGAGGGGGTGGAATTCACCCCTCCACTTT. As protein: CASSGRGWNSPLHF.

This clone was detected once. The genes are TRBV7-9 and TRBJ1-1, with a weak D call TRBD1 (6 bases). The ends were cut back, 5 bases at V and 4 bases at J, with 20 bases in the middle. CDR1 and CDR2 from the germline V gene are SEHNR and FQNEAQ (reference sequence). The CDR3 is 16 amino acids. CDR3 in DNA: TGTGCCAGCAGCCCGGGGGGGGCGTATCCTGTCACTGAAGCTTTCTTT. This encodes CASSPGGAYPVTEAFF.

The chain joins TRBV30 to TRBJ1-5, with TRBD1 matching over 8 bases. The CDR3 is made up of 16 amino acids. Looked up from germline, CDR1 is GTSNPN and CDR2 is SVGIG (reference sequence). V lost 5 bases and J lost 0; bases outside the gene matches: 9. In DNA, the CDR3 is TGTGCCTGGGACAAAGGACAGGGCTATAGCAATCAGCCCCAGCATTTT. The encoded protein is CAWDKGQGYSNQPQHF. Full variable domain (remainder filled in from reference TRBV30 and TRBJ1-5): SQTIHQWPATLVQPVGSPLSLECTVEGTSNPNLYWYRQAAGRGLQLLFYSVGIGQISSEVPQNLSASRPQDRQFILSSKKLLLSDSGFYLCAWDKGQGYSNQPQHFGDGTRLSIL.

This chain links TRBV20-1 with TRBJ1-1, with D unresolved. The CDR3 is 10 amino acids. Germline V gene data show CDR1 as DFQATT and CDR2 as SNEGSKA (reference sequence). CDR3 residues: CSGENTEAFF. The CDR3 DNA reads TGCAGCGGGGAGAACACTGAAGCTTTCTTT.